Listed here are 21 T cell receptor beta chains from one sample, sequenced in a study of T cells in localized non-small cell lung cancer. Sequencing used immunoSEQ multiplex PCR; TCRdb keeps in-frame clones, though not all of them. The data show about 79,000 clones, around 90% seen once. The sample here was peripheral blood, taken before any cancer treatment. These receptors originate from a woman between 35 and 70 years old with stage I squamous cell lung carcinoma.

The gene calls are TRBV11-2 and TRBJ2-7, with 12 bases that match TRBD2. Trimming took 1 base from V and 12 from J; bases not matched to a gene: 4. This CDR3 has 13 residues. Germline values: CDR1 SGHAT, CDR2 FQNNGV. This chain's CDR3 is CASSLGLAGAGYF. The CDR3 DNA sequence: TGTGCCAGCAGCTTAGGACTAGCGGGGGCCGGGTACTTC.

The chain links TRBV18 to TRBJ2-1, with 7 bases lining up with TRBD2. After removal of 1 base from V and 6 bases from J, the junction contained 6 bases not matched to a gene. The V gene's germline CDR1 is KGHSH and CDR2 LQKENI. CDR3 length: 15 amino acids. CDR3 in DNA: TGTGCCAGCTCACCACGGGCGGGGGACTTCAATGAGCAGTTCTTC. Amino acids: CASSPRAGDFNEQFF. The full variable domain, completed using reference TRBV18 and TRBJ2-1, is NAGVMQNPRHLVRRRGQEARLRCSPMKGHSHVYWYRQLPEEGLKFMVYLQKENIIDESGMPKERFSAEFPKEGPSILRIQQVVRGDSAAYFCASSPRAGDFNEQFFGPGTRLTVL.

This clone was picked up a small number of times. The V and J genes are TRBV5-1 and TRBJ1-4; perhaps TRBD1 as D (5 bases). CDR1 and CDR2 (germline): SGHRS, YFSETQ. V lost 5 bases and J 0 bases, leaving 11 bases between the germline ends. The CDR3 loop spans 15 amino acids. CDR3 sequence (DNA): TGCGCCAGCAGGTTACAGGCCGCAACTAATGAAAAACTGTTTTTT. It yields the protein CASRLQAATNEKLFF.

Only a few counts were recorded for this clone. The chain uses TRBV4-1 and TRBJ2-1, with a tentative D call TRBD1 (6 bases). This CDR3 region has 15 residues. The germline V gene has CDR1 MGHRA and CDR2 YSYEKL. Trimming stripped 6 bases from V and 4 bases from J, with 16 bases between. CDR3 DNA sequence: TGCGCCAGCAGTCAGGGGCAGAGCTTATACAATGAGCAGTTCTTC. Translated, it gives CASSQGQSLYNEQFF.

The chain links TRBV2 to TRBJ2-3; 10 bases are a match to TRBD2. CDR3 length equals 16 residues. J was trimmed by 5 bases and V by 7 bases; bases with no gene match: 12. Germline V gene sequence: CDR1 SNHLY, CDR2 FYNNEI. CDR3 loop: CASNDIERGGLDTQYF. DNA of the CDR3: TGTGCCAGCAATGACATAGAGCGGGGGGGCCTAGATACGCAGTATTTT.

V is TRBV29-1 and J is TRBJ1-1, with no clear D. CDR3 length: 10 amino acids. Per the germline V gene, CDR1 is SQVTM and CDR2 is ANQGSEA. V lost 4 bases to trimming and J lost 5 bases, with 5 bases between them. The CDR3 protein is CSVVGTEAFF. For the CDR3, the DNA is TGCAGCGTTGTGGGGACTGAAGCTTTCTTT.

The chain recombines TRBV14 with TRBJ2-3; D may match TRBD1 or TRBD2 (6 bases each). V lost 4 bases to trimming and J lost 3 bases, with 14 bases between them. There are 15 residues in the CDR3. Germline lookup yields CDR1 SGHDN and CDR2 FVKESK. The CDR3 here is CASSPPGARTDTQYF. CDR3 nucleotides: TGTGCCAGCAGCCCCCCGGGGGCGCGGACAGATACGCAGTATTTT.

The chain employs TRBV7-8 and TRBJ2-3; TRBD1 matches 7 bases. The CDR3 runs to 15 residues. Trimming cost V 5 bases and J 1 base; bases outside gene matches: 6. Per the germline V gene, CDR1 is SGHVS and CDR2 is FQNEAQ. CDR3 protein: CASSDGTVGTDTQYF. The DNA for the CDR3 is TGTGCCAGCAGCGACGGGACAGTGGGCACAGATACGCAGTATTTT.

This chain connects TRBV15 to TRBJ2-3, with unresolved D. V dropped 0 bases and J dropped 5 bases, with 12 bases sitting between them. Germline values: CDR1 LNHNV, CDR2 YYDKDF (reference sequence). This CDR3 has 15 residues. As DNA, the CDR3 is TGTGCCACCAGCAGAGATAGGGCAGGCGAAGATACGCAGTATTTT. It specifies CATSRDRAGEDTQYF.

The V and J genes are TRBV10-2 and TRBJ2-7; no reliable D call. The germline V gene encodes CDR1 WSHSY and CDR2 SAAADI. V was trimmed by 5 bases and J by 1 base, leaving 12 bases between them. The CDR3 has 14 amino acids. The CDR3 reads CASSRTVSSYEQYF. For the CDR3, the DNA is TGCGCCAGCAGTCGGACCGTTAGTTCCTACGAGCAGTACTTC.

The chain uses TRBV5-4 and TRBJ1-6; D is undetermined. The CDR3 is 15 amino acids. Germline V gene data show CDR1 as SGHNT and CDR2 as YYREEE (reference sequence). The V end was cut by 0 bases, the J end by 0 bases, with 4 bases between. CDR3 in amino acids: CASSLGSSYNSPLHF. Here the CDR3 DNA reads TGTGCCAGCAGCTTGGGGAGCTCCTATAATTCACCCCTCCACTTT.

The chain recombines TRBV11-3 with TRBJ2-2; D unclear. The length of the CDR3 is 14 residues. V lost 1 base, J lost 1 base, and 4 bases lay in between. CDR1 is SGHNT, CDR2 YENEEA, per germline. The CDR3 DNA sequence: TGTGCCAGCAGCTTAGGCGGGAACACCGGGGAGCTGTTTTTT. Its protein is CASSLGGNTGELFF.

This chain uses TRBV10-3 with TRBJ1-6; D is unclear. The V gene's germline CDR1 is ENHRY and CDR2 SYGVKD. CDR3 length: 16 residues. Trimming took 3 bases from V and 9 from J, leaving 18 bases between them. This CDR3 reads CAISEKDLALSSPLHF. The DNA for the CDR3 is TGTGCCATCAGTGAAAAGGACCTAGCTTTGAGTTCACCCCTCCACTTT.

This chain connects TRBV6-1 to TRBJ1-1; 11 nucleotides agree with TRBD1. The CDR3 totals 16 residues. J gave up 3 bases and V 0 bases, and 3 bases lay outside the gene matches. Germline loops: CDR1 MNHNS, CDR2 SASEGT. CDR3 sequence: CASSEARTGGYTEAFF. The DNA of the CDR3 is TGTGCCAGCAGTGAAGCGCGGACAGGGGGCTACACTGAAGCTTTCTTT.

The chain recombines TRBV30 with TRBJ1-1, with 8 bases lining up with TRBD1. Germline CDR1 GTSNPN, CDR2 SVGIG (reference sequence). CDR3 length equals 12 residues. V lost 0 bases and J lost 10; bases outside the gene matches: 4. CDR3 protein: CAWSVQGQAAFF. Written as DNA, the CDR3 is TGTGCCTGGAGTGTACAGGGACAGGCAGCTTTCTTT.

The CDR3 nucleotides read TGTGCCAGCAGCTTGAATACGCAGTATTTT. This codes for CASSLNTQYF. The chain uses TRBV7-9 and TRBJ2-3; D gene unclear. The CDR3 totals 10 residues. Deletions cut 3 bases from V and 7 bases from J, with 2 bases between. The germline gives CDR1 SEHNR, CDR2 FQNEAQ (reference sequence).

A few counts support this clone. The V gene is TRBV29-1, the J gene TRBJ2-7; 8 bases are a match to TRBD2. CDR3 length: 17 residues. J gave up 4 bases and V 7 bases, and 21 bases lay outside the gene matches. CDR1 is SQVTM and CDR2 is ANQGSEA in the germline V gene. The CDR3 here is CSGFLAEGGGTQYEQYF. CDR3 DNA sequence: TGCAGCGGATTTCTAGCTGAGGGCGGGGGGACGCAGTACGAGCAGTACTTC.

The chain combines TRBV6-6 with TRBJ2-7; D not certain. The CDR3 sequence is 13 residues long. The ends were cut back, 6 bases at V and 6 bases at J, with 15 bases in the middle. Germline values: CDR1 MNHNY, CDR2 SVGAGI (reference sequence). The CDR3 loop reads CASSPVTPGEQYF. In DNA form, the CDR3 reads TGTGCCAGCAGCCCGGTGACACCTGGCGAGCAGTACTTC.

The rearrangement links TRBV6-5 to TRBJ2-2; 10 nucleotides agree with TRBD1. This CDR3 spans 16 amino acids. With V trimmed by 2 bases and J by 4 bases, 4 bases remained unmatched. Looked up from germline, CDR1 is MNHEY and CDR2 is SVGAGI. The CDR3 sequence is CASSYGRDRGTGELFF. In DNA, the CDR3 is TGTGCCAGCAGTTACGGCCGGGACAGGGGCACCGGGGAGCTGTTTTTT.

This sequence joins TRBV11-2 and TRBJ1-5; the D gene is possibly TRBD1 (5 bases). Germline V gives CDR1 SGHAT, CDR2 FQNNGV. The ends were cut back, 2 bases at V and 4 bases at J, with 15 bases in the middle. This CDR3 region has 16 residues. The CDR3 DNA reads TGTGCCAGCAGCTTAAACGCAGACAGCCTTAATCAGCCCCAGCATTTT. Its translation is CASSLNADSLNQPQHF.

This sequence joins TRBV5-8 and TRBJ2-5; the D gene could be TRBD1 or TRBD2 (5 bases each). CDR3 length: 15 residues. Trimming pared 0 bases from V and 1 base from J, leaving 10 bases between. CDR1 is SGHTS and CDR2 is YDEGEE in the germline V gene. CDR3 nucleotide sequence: TGTGCCAGCAGCTTGGCTCCGGGGACCCAAGAGACCCAGTACTTC. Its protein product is CASSLAPGTQETQYF.